This T cell receptor (beta chain) was recovered during a study of technical replicates of blood from several donors. CDR3 length: 16 amino acids. CDR1 is SGHTA, CDR2 FQGNSA, per germline. The V and J ends lost 4 bases and 1 base, in that order; junction bases with no gene match: 2. The assay was immunoSEQ multiplex PCR, and TCRdb's table has in-frame clones only and misses some. The sample has around 85,000 clones, around 94% seen once. The chain links TRBV7-2 to TRBJ2-2, with 11 bases lining up with TRBD2. The material sequenced was T cells isolated from PBMCs. The clonotype comes from a human donor in good health. This CDR3 reads CASSSSGGQNTGELFF. The CDR3, as DNA: TGTGCCAGCAGCTCTAGCGGGGGGCAGAACACCGGGGAGCTGTTTTTT.